What follows are 20 T cell receptor beta chains derived from one specimen sequenced in a study of shared clonotypes between healthy human individuals. Assay: immunoSEQ multiplex PCR; the TCRdb copy retains only in-frame clones and omits some. This table holds about 1,900,000 clones, over 85% found once. Terminally differentiated effector memory CD45RA+ cells were left out of the naive CD8 fraction, which was CD45RO-negative and positively selected for CCR7. The sequenced sample was naive CD8+ T cells sorted from blood. Source of these receptors: a man in his late teens or twenties in good health.

About this clone itself: The same CDR3 arises from other DNA sequences in this sample as well. The genes are TRBV28 and TRBJ2-2; D uncertain. V was trimmed by 4 bases and J by 2 bases, leaving 8 bases between them. In germline, CDR1 is MDHEN, CDR2 SYDVKM. CDR3 length equals 14 residues. The CDR3 DNA reads TGTGCCAGCAGTTCTGGCGGAAACACCGGGGAGCTGTTTTTT. It is translated as CASSSGGNTGELFF.

The rearrangement links TRBV25-1 to TRBJ1-1, with unresolved D. Germline V lookup: CDR1 MGHDK, CDR2 SYGVNS. Trimming shortened V by 2 bases and J by 12 bases, and 16 bases separated the two germline ends. This CDR3 is built from 13 residues. The CDR3 protein is CASSEGDMGGTFF. The CDR3 DNA follows: TGTGCCAGCAGTGAAGGTGATATGGGCGGGACTTTCTTT.

The V call is TRBV7-2, the J call TRBJ2-3, with D perhaps matching TRBD2 (6 bases). Between the trimmed V and J ends, which lost 5 bases and 2 bases, there was a span of 11 bases. The CDR3 loop spans 14 amino acids. The germline V gene encodes CDR1 SGHTA and CDR2 FQGNSA. CDR3 DNA sequence: TGTGCCAGCAGCCCGGGACTTGTCACAGATACGCAGTATTTT. It encodes CASSPGLVTDTQYF.

This clone was seen once. The V and J genes are TRBV4-1 and TRBJ1-1; 7 positions agree with TRBD1. Trimming took 0 bases from V and 7 from J; bases not matched to a gene: 8. Germline V gene data show CDR1 as MGHRA and CDR2 as YSYEKL. This CDR3 contains 15 residues. The CDR3, as DNA: TGCGCCAGCAGCCAAGAGGACAGGTTAGCAATTGAAGCTTTCTTT. Its translation: CASSQEDRLAIEAFF.

V gene TRBV7-9 combines with J gene TRBJ1-2; possible D gene TRBD1, 5 bases. The CDR3 length is 14 residues. The V end lost 5 bases, the J end lost 6 bases, and 16 bases lay between the germline ends. Germline loops: CDR1 SEHNR, CDR2 FQNEAQ (reference sequence). The CDR3 spells CASSPAIGVDGYTF. CDR3 coding DNA: TGTGCCAGCAGCCCCGCCATAGGGGTGGATGGCTACACCTTC.

The chain links TRBV11-3 to TRBJ1-5, with unresolved D. CDR1 and CDR2 (germline): SGHNT, YENEEA. Trimming took off 5 bases at V and 7 bases at J, with 21 bases between the two ends. The CDR3 runs to 16 residues. The CDR3, as DNA: TGTGCCAGCAGCCCAGAGGTCCGGGTTTCGTGCCAGCCCCAGCATTTT. Translation: CASSPEVRVSCQPQHF.

As DNA, the CDR3 is TGTGCCAGCAGCTTGGACACCATGAGCTCCTACGAGCAGTACTTC. Its translation: CASSLDTMSSYEQYF. The gene calls are TRBV28 and TRBJ2-7; tentative D call: TRBD1 (5 bases). Trimming took 6 bases from V and 0 from J, leaving 15 bases between them. From germline, CDR1 is MDHEN and CDR2 SYDVKM. This CDR3 comprises 15 residues. The whole variable domain, remainder taken from reference TRBV28 and TRBJ2-7, is DVKVTQSSRYLVKRTGEKVFLECVQDMDHENMFWYRQDPGLGLRLIYFSYDVKMKEKGDIPEGYSVSREKKERFSLILESASTNQTSMYLCASSLDTMSSYEQYFGPGTRLTVT.

V and J are TRBV2 and TRBJ1-1; TRBD1 might be the D (6 bases). CDR3 size: 13 residues. Deletions cut 5 bases from V and 4 bases from J, with 11 bases between. Germline lookup yields CDR1 SNHLY and CDR2 FYNNEI. CDR3 DNA: TGTGCCAGCAGTTACACAGGGACCACTGAAGCTTTCTTT. As protein: CASSYTGTTEAFF.

The DNA for the CDR3 is TGTGCCAGCAGTTTTCCAGGGCCCGGCTACGAGCAGTACTTC. It codes for CASSFPGPGYEQYF. The chain joins TRBV27 to TRBJ2-7, with D possibly matching TRBD1 (5 bases). The CDR3 has 14 residues. CDR1 is MNHEY, CDR2 SMNVEV, per germline (reference sequence). The ends were cut back, 3 bases at V and 3 bases at J, with 12 bases in the middle.

The chain uses TRBV5-5 and TRBJ1-2; maybe TRBD1 (5 bases). This CDR3 has 17 amino acids. The germline V gene has CDR1 SGHKS and CDR2 YYEKEE (reference sequence). V lost 0 bases and J lost 4, with 19 bases in between. The CDR3, as DNA: TGTGCCAGCAGCTTGGCCATACATACCGGGACGGGCTATGGCTACACCTTC. It yields the protein CASSLAIHTGTGYGYTF.

This clone was seen just once. The V call is TRBV13, the J call TRBJ2-7; D is unresolved. The CDR3 sequence is 13 residues long. The germline V gene encodes CDR1 PRHDT and CDR2 FYEKMQ (reference sequence). With 0 bases removed from V and 6 bases from J, the gap between germline ends came to 9 bases. CDR3 residues: CASSLGRVLEQYF. The CDR3, as DNA: TGTGCCAGCAGCTTAGGCCGGGTCCTCGAGCAGTACTTC.

The rearrangement links TRBV4-1 to TRBJ1-5; TRBD1 is a possible D gene (5 bases). The CDR3 is made up of 15 amino acids. Trimming pared 0 bases from V and 7 bases from J, leaving 13 bases between. CDR1 and CDR2 (germline): MGHRA, YSYEKL. The CDR3 loop is CASSQDLGGGQPQHF. CDR3 coding DNA: TGCGCCAGCAGCCAAGATCTTGGGGGAGGCCAGCCCCAGCATTTT.

This clone has only one observation. The chain recombines TRBV5-6 with TRBJ2-3; unclear D gene. The V gene lost 1 base and the J gene lost 4 bases, with 16 bases spanning the gap. This CDR3 comprises 16 residues. Germline loops: CDR1 SGHDT, CDR2 YYEEEE. The DNA for the CDR3 is TGTGCCAGCAGCTTGATGGTCGCTCTCACGGCAGATACGCAGTATTTT. This gives the protein CASSLMVALTADTQYF.

The CDR3 region is CASRAGGTDTQYF. CDR3 coding DNA: TGTGCCAGTCGGGCGGGGGGGACAGATACGCAGTATTTT. The V and J genes are TRBV19 and TRBJ2-3, with TRBD2 identical over 9 bases. Germline V gene sequence: CDR1 LNHDA, CDR2 SQIVND (reference sequence). CDR3 length equals 13 residues. V shed 8 bases, J shed 3 bases, and the junction held 3 bases outside the gene matches.

The table lists this clone with a few counts. Other DNA sequences in this specimen translate into the identical CDR3. The chain has TRBV7-9 and TRBJ2-2; D remains ambiguous. There are 11 residues in the CDR3. Trimming took off 3 bases at V and 6 bases at J, with 2 bases between the two ends. Germline V gene lookup returns CDR1 SEHNR and CDR2 FQNEAQ (reference sequence). CDR3 loop: CASSFPGELFF. The CDR3 bases are TGTGCCAGCAGCTTCCCCGGGGAGCTGTTTTTT.

V and J are TRBV5-6 and TRBJ1-1; 10 positions agree with TRBD1. The CDR3 has 16 residues. Unmatched junction bases numbered 7, after V lost 4 bases and J lost 1 base. Germline values: CDR1 SGHDT, CDR2 YYEEEE. As DNA, the CDR3 is TGTGCCAGCAGCCTGTTCGGACAGGGGGGGAACACTGAAGCTTTCTTT. Its protein is CASSLFGQGGNTEAFF.

The V and J genes are TRBV7-2 and TRBJ2-7; D not certain. CDR3 size: 15 residues. V lost 4 bases, J lost 0 bases, and 13 bases lay in between. CDR1 is SGHTA, CDR2 FQGNSA, per germline. DNA of the CDR3: TGTGCCAGCAGCTCTCCAACAGTGAACTCCTACGAGCAGTACTTC. Protein sequence: CASSSPTVNSYEQYF.

The V and J genes are TRBV15 and TRBJ2-1, with 8 bases fitting TRBD2. This CDR3 is 16 amino acids long. The V and J ends lost 0 bases and 8 bases, in that order; junction bases with no gene match: 9. Germline CDR1 reads LNHNV; CDR2 reads YYDKDF (reference sequence). The CDR3 reads CATSRDRSGGTDEQFF. The CDR3 nucleotides are TGTGCCACCAGCAGAGATAGAAGCGGGGGTACGGATGAGCAGTTCTTC.

The gene calls are TRBV2 and TRBJ2-1; 9 bases line up with TRBD2. The J segment lost 7 bases and the V segment lost 10 bases, leaving 23 bases of the junction unmatched. This CDR3 is 18 amino acids long. Germline-derived CDR1 and CDR2 are SNHLY and FYNNEI. The CDR3 loop is CATPGGGYGAGGGNEQFF. DNA of the CDR3: TGTGCCACCCCGGGAGGCGGATATGGAGCGGGGGGTGGGAATGAGCAGTTCTTC. The full variable domain, with the rest looked up from reference TRBV2 and TRBJ2-1, is EPEVTQTPSHQVTQMGQEVILRCVPISNHLYFYWYRQILGQKVEFLVSFYNNEISEKSEIFDDQFSVERPDGSNFTLKIRSTKLEDSAMYFCATPGGGYGAGGGNEQFFGPGTRLTVL.

This clone was detected once. This sequence joins TRBV7-9 and TRBJ2-7; D gene ambiguous. V was shortened by 1 base and J by 3 bases, with 16 bases between the two germline ends. The V gene's germline CDR1 is SEHNR and CDR2 FQNEAQ (reference sequence). There are 16 residues in the CDR3. The CDR3 bases are TGTGCCAGCAGCTTAGGGACCGAAAGAAGGTACTACGAGCAGTACTTC. It yields the protein CASSLGTERRYYEQYF. The full variable domain, completed using reference TRBV7-9 and TRBJ2-7, is DTGVSQNPRHKITKRGQNVTFRCDPISEHNRLYWYRQTLGQGPEFLTYFQNEAQLEKSRLLSDRFSAERPKGSFSTLEIQRTEQGDSAMYLCASSLGTERRYYEQYFGPGTRLTVT.